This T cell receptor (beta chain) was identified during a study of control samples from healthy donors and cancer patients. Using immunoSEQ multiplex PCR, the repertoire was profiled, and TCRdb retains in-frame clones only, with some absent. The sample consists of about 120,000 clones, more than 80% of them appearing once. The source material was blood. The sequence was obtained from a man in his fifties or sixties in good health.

CDR3 DNA: TGTGCCAGCAGCTTAGCGGGCAGGCCTTGGGAGCAGTACTTC. It specifies CASSLAGRPWEQYF. This sequence joins TRBV13 and TRBJ2-7, with D unclear. The CDR3 runs 14 residues. Trimming removed 1 base at V and 7 bases at J, with 14 bases between. CDR1 and CDR2 from the germline V gene are PRHDT and FYEKMQ (reference sequence).